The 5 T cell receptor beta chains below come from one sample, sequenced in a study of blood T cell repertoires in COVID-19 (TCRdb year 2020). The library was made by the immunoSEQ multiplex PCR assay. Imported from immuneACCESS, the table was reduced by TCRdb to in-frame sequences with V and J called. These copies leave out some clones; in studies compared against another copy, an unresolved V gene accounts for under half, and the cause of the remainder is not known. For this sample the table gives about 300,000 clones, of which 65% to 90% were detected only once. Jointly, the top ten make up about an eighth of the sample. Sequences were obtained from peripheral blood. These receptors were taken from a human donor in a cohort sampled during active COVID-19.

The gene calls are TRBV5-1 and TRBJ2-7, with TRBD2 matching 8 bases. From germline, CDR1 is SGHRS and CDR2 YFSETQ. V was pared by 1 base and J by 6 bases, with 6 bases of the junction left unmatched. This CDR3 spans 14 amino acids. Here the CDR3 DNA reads TGCGCCAGCAGCTTGCAAGCGGGAGAGGGCGAGCAGTACTTC. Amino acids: CASSLQAGEGEQYF.

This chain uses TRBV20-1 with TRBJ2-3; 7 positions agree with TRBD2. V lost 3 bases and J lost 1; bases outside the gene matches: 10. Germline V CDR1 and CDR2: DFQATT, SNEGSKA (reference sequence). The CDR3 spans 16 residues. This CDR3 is CSASWRLAIGTDTQYF. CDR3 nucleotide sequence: TGCAGTGCTAGTTGGCGACTAGCTATTGGCACAGATACGCAGTATTTT.

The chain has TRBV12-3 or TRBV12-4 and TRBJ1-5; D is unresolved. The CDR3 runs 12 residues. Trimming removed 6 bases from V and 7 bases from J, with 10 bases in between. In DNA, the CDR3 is TGTGCCAGCAGGGCCTCCGCACAGCCCCAGCATTTT. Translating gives CASRASAQPQHF.

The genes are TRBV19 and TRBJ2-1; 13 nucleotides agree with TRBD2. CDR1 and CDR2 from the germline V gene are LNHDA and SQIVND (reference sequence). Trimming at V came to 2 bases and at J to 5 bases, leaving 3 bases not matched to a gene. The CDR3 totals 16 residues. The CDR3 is CASSIRTSGSNNEQFF. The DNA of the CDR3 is TGTGCCAGTAGTATACGGACTAGCGGGAGCAACAATGAGCAGTTCTTC.

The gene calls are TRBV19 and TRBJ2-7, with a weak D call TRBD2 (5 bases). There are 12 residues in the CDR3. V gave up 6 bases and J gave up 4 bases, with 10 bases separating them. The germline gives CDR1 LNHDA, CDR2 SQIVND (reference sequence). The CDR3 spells CASSSGGYEQYF. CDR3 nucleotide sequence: TGTGCCAGTAGCAGCGGTGGTTACGAGCAGTACTTC.